Listed below are T cell receptor beta chains from one sample, sequenced in a study. TCRdb redid the calling of the RT-PCR reads with MiXCR, one entry per CDR3 protein. The sample records about 680,000 distinct CDR3 sequences, 13% to 15% being singletons. The sample was memory CD4+ T cells from blood. The origin of the receptors is a female donor in good health, serving as a healthy control. Each CDR3 is given with its conserved first and last residue. The order of the fields is D gene, clone size, V gene, CDR3 length, J gene, CDR3 protein, CDR3 DNA. D genes are given only for firm matches. The size of a clone is reported for some rows only, either as once, few or many, or as a class for expanded clones.

NA,NA,TRBV5-5,16,TRBJ2-1,CASSFMAAGLYNEQFF,TGTGCCAGCAGCTTCATGGCAGCGGGTCTTTACAATGAGCAGTTCTTC
TRBD2,NA,TRBV20-1,16,TRBJ2-1,CSARDPGLAENNEQFF,TGCAGTGCTAGAGATCCCGGACTAGCGGAAAACAATGAGCAGTTCTTC
TRBD2,NA,TRBV27,15,TRBJ2-3,CASSFGGRAPDTQYF,TGTGCCAGCAGTTTTGGCGGGAGGGCTCCAGATACGCAGTATTTT
TRBD1,few,TRBV6-2/TRBV6-3,12,TRBJ1-1,CASRTGQNRAFF,TGTGCCAGCAGGACGGGACAGAATCGGGCTTTCTTT
NA,many,TRBV5-1,14,TRBJ1-1,CASSSPDGSTEAFF,TGCGCCAGCAGCTCCCCCGACGGGAGCACTGAAGCTTTCTTT
NA,many,TRBV7-6,14,TRBJ1-1,CASSSYGANTEAFF,TGTGCCAGCAGCTCATACGGGGCGAACACTGAAGCTTTCTTT
NA,few,TRBV20-1,15,TRBJ2-7,CSARGAVHRSYEQYF,TGCAGTGCTAGGGGGGCGGTTCACCGATCCTACGAGCAGTACTTC
NA,NA,TRBV11-3,16,TRBJ2-5,CASSLGQGQNQETQYF,TGTGCCAGCAGCTTAGGTCAAGGACAGAATCAAGAGACCCAGTACTTC
TRBD2,NA,TRBV6-4,11,TRBJ2-5,CAREAEETQYF,TGTGCACGGGAGGCCGAGGAGACCCAGTACTTC
TRBD1,few,TRBV28,15,TRBJ2-1,CASSSGGAEGNEQFF,TGTGCCAGCAGCTCAGGGGGCGCAGAGGGCAATGAGCAGTTCTTC
NA,NA,TRBV6-2/TRBV6-3,17,TRBJ2-3,CASTPGAGRMGTDTQYF,TGTGCCAGCACCCCCGGGGCGGGAAGGATGGGCACAGATACGCAGTATTTT
TRBD2,NA,TRBV6-6,15,TRBJ2-7,CASSPGLAVTYEQYF,TGTGCCAGCAGCCCGGGACTAGCGGTAACCTACGAGCAGTACTTC
TRBD2,many,TRBV5-1,16,TRBJ2-1,CASSLNPGGLYNEQFF,TGCGCCAGCAGCTTGAATCCGGGAGGGCTTTACAATGAGCAGTTCTTC
TRBD2,few,TRBV6-6,20,TRBJ2-3,CASSYPLAGGPRGVVDTQYF,TGTGCCAGCAGTTACCCACTAGCGGGAGGGCCGCGCGGAGTAGTAGATACGCAGTATTTT
NA,NA,TRBV27,13,TRBJ1-1,CASSLFKNTEAFF,TGTGCCAGCAGTTTATTTAAGAACACTGAAGCTTTCTTT
NA,few,TRBV28,14,TRBJ2-7,CASREMSLSYEQYF,TGTGCCAGCAGGGAGATGTCTCTCTCCTACGAGCAGTACTTC
NA,many,TRBV12-3/TRBV12-4,13,TRBJ2-7,CAIGRAGYYEQYF,TGTGCCATCGGCAGGGCAGGATACTACGAGCAGTACTTC